The entry that follows covers one T cell receptor beta chain sequence. Its antigen is unidentified. Next came a second PCR, run for about 7 to 12 cycles, which used a sample-barcoded 5' primer along with a J-beta primer mix. TCRdb reanalysed the 5' RACE reads using MiXCR and keeps one entry per CDR3 protein. The sample contains about 1.4 million distinct CDR3 sequences, around 59% of which appear only once. The sample providers were healthy Caucasian people from Russia, aged roughly 6 to 90. This sample stems from a study of blood T cells in healthy people across ages. Study-level information: Using template switching, researchers captured about one barcoded beta molecule for each two T cells.

Overall study findings and caveats: Lack of knowledge of donor CMV status possibly confounded expanded clonotype changes. Diversity figures based on one million T cells were deemed too low.

CDR3 length: 14 amino acids. V gave up 5 bases and J gave up 6 bases, with 17 bases separating them. Germline V CDR1 and CDR2: SGHAT, FQNNGV. The sequenced sample was blood. The receptor was isolated from a young man in good health. The chain combines TRBV11-2 with TRBJ2-7, with D tentatively TRBD2 (6 bases). The CDR3 nucleotides read TGTGCCAGCAGCCCCCGGGACTCGTCCGGCGAGCAGTACTTC. This gives the protein CASSPRDSSGEQYF. The whole variable domain, filled in from reference TRBV11-2 and TRBJ2-7, reads EAGVAQSPRYKIIEKRQSVAFWCNPISGHATLYWYQQILGQGPKLLIQFQNNGVVDDSQLPKDRFSAERLKGVDSTLKIQPAKLEDSAVYLCASSPRDSSGEQYFGPGTRLTVT.